Listed below are T cell receptor beta chains from one sample, sequenced in a study of response to subunit inactivated influenza vaccine. MiXCR, applied by TCRdb to the RT-PCR reads, yields one record per CDR3 protein. The profile shows around 520,000 distinct CDR3 sequences, 10% to 15% of them singletons. Sequencing used PBMCs from blood, obtained on the day of vaccination. These receptors were collected from a man aged 50 to 60 who received an inactivated influenza vaccine. Each CDR3 is given with its conserved first and last residue. Fields, in order: D gene, clone size, J gene, V gene, CDR3 DNA, CDR3 protein. The D gene is left open where the match is weak. Clone size appears in some rows only: once, few, many, or a class for an expanded clone.

>TRBD2|few|TRBJ2-4|TRBV6-2/TRBV6-3
TGTGCCAGCAGTATAGATAGCGGGAGGGCCCGTTTCTTGCACATTCAGTACTTC
CASSIDSGRARFLHIQYF
>TRBD1|few|TRBJ2-5|TRBV25-1
TGTGCCAGCAACGACTGGACAGGGGAAGAGACCCAGTACTTC
CASNDWTGEETQYF
>NA|NA|TRBJ2-5|TRBV18
TGTGCCAGCTCACCTCAGGGAGGAGAGACCCAGTACTTC
CASSPQGGETQYF
>NA|few|TRBJ1-1|TRBV5-6
TGTGCCAGCAGCCCGGTGGCGACGGGGGGTACTGAAGCTTTCTTT
CASSPVATGGTEAFF
>NA|NA|TRBJ2-2|TRBV4-3
TGCGCCAGCAGCCAAGATTCAGGTTACGGGGAGCTGTTTTTT
CASSQDSGYGELFF
>NA|NA|TRBJ1-5|TRBV5-8
TGTGCCAGCAGCTTGATGAATCCTAATCAGCCCCAGCATTTT
CASSLMNPNQPQHF
>NA|few|TRBJ1-4|TRBV6-1
TGTGCCAGCAGTGTCGGGTCGCTGAGCGGTGAAAAACTGTTTTTT
CASSVGSLSGEKLFF
>NA|NA|TRBJ2-7|TRBV12-3/TRBV12-4
TGTGCCAGCAGTTTCTCAGAGTCCTCCTACGAGCAGTACTTC
CASSFSESSYEQYF
>NA|NA|TRBJ2-5|TRBV7-3
TGTGCCAGCAGCCCAGGGTTAGCGGAGCGACAAGAGACCCAGTACTTC
CASSPGLAERQETQYF
>TRBD2|many|TRBJ2-1|TRBV12-3/TRBV12-4
TGTGCCAGCAGCCCACATACTAGCGGGAGATGGGTTGAGCAGTTCTTC
CASSPHTSGRWVEQFF